The T cell receptor (beta chain) under discussion was sequenced for a study of siplizumab effects on memory and regulatory T cells (dated by TCRdb to between 2018 and 2021). Background for the entire study: The study examined how the anti-CD2 antibody siplizumab affects alloreactive T-cell subsets in allogeneic mixed lymphocyte reactions built from human PBMCs.

Notes on this clone: Its antigen is currently not known. Nothing much larger sits one base from this clone, and base qualities are not available.

Cut back by 0 bases and 9 bases, the V and J ends lie 12 bases apart. Its CDR3 holds 14 amino acids, cysteine through phenylalanine. Solely the CDR3 DNA is kept, with 42 bases framed from the first base. The germline V gene (reference sequence) supplies CDR1 LNHNV and CDR2 YYDKDF. The library was made by the immunoSEQ multiplex PCR assay. Each sample had 85,000 to 100,000 TCR templates assayed by the deep sequencing platform. Genomic DNA extracted from sorted T cells was the material used for TCRbeta CDR3 sequencing. On the authors' methods: Clonal analysis of TCRbeta CDR3 data was done in the R programming language. Unstimulated samples were compared with post-reaction CFSE-low samples to define alloreactive CD4+ and CD8+ clones. Regulatory or non-regulatory origin was assigned to alloreactive CD4+ clones by matching of sequences to sorted unstimulated Treg and non-Treg repertoires. TCRdb took this table from immuneACCESS and kept in-frame rearrangements with V and J called. Such tables lack part of the clones; where checked against another copy, unresolved V genes explain under half of the gap, and the rest is unexplained. V, J and clone size are taken as reported in that table, and D and trimming were inferred from the DNA itself. For this sample there are about 100,000 clones; over 90% appear just once. The ten largest clones capture about 1.4% of the sample.

General study outcomes and caveats: Among mappable alloreactive CD4+ clones, an average Treg-derived fraction of 68.8% was observed with siplizumab, compared with roughly 27% in control reactions. Siplizumab significantly lowered the cumulative frequency of alloreactive sequences that could be traced to unstimulated CD4+ memory T cells. Whether proliferating Tregs from siplizumab cultures were suppressive was not functionally confirmed. Compared with memory T cells, unstimulated naive T cells appeared more diverse, and naive cells seemed to make a substantial contribution to the alloresponse. Sequences below about 10^-5 frequency were poorly captured, so only a minor fraction of alloreactive clones could be mapped to unstimulated subsets. Roughly 80-95% of proliferating CD4+ or CD8+ clones could not be assigned a naive or memory phenotype.

Sorted unstimulated T cells and proliferating T cells recovered from mixed lymphocyte reactions underwent TCRbeta CDR3 sequencing. Fresh whole blood from over eight HLA-typed healthy donors served as the source for isolating PBMCs. To map where alloreactive clones came from, unstimulated CD4+ non-regulatory T cells were FACS-sorted. This chain is built from TRBV15 and TRBJ1-5; the D segment cannot be called with confidence. The sequenced material came from non-Treg CD4+ T cells sorted from blood. Read against the paper, the sample's cell subset or site label means: FACS-sorted unstimulated CD4+ non-regulatory T cells. The receptor was derived from a human donor in good health. The DNA sequence is TGTGCCACCAGCAGAGAGGCGGCTCTGGGGCCCCAGCATTTT. Translated, this is CATSREAALGPQHF.